Listed here are 14 T cell receptor beta chains from one sample, sequenced in a study of graft-versus-host responses after intestinal transplantation. Method: immunoSEQ multiplex PCR; TCRdb's copy keeps in-frame clones and lacks some. The repertoire holds about 25,000 clones, about 95% seen once, with 0.75% to 0.95% in the top ten. Source: PBMCs, taken roughly 29 days after intestinal transplant. The source is a human patient who received an intestinal transplant, so some T cells may come from the graft donor.

V and J are TRBV30 and TRBJ1-6; no clear D. CDR3 length equals 13 residues. Trimming removed 3 bases at V and 3 bases at J, with 6 bases between. Germline V gene data show CDR1 as GTSNPN and CDR2 as SVGIG (reference sequence). This CDR3 is CAWREGYNSPLHF. Written as DNA, the CDR3 is TGTGCCTGGAGGGAGGGCTATAATTCACCCCTCCACTTT.

V is TRBV5-1 and J is TRBJ2-3; D not certain. V was clipped by 2 bases and J by 4 bases, with 11 bases between them. CDR3 size: 14 residues. Germline CDR1 is SGHRS and CDR2 is YFSETQ. In DNA, the CDR3 is TGCGCCAGCAGCTTACGGACGAATGCAGATACGCAGTATTTT. Translated: CASSLRTNADTQYF.

The chain is built from TRBV7-9 and TRBJ2-3, with TRBD2 matching over 11 bases. The J segment lost 7 bases and the V segment lost 4 bases, leaving 19 bases of the junction unmatched. CDR1 and CDR2 (germline): SEHNR, FQNEAQ (reference sequence). The CDR3 sequence is 19 residues long. CDR3 region: CASSSPDEASGRWQNTQYF. In DNA, the CDR3 is TGTGCCAGCAGCTCCCCGGATGAGGCTAGCGGGAGGTGGCAAAATACGCAGTATTTT.

The chain is built from TRBV6-4 and TRBJ2-1; TRBD2 aligns across 8 bases. Trimming removed 5 bases from V and 3 bases from J; junction bases left unmatched: 9. In germline, CDR1 is MRHNA, CDR2 SNTAGT. CDR3 size: 16 residues. The CDR3 coding sequence is TGTGCCAGCAGTAGGGGATGGACTAGCCTCTACAATGAGCAGTTCTTC. Encoded protein: CASSRGWTSLYNEQFF.

About this clone itself: This sample includes further DNA sequences coding for the same CDR3. The genes are TRBV6-6 and TRBJ2-7; 8 nucleotides match TRBD1. V shed 5 bases and J 1 base; nucleotides not matched to a gene: 4. The CDR3 contains 14 residues. The germline CDR1 and CDR2 sequences are MNHNY and SVGAGI (reference sequence). The CDR3 DNA reads TGTGCCAGCAGTCTACAGGGGGAGTCCTACGAGCAGTACTTC. This sequence encodes CASSLQGESYEQYF.

The gene calls are TRBV4-1 and TRBJ2-5, with 9 nucleotides matching TRBD2. Germline CDR1 and CDR2: MGHRA and YSYEKL. Unmatched junction bases numbered 6, after V lost 1 base and J lost 3 bases. The CDR3 runs to 16 residues. This CDR3 reads CASSQVGGGEKETQYF. The CDR3 DNA reads as TGCGCCAGCAGCCAAGTAGGCGGGGGGGAGAAAGAGACCCAGTACTTC.

This clone was recorded once. The chain is built from TRBV6-5 and TRBJ1-4; D is possibly TRBD1 (6 bases). The V end was cut by 6 bases, the J end by 1 base, with 9 bases between. Germline V CDR1 and CDR2: MNHEY, SVGAGI. The CDR3 length is 14 residues. CDR3 in DNA: TGTGCCAGCAGAGACAGGAAAACTAATGAAAAACTGTTTTTT. Its protein product is CASRDRKTNEKLFF.

J is TRBJ1-1 and V is TRBV6-6, with D perhaps matching TRBD1 (6 bases). There are 12 residues in the CDR3. V shed 5 bases and J shed 10 bases, with 14 bases lying between them. CDR1 and CDR2 from the germline V gene are MNHNY and SVGAGI (reference sequence). The CDR3 reads CASSKPQGSAFF. The CDR3 DNA is TGTGCCAGCAGTAAACCTCAGGGGTCAGCTTTCTTT.

The gene calls are TRBV5-6 and TRBJ1-1, with D unclear. V dropped 2 bases and J dropped 4 bases, with 12 bases sitting between them. From germline, CDR1 is SGHDT and CDR2 YYEEEE. This CDR3 spans 14 amino acids. The CDR3 sequence: CASSFATKGTEAFF. In DNA, the CDR3 is TGTGCCAGCAGCTTTGCTACCAAGGGCACTGAAGCTTTCTTT.

In this sample, this clone is medium-sized. The CDR3 sequence: CASSRTGSNQPQHF. The CDR3 DNA sequence: TGTGCCAGCAGCCGTACAGGTAGCAATCAGCCCCAGCATTTT. The gene calls are TRBV5-8 and TRBJ1-5, with a tentative D call TRBD1 (5 bases). Trimming shortened V by 4 bases and J by 0 bases, and 8 bases separated the two germline ends. This CDR3 spans 14 amino acids. Germline V CDR1 and CDR2: SGHTS, YDEGEE.

This clone was counted between two and nine times. The chain joins TRBV27 to TRBJ1-3; a possible D gene is TRBD1 (5 bases). Germline CDR1 reads MNHEY; CDR2 reads SMNVEV (reference sequence). Trimming pared 6 bases from V and 0 bases from J, leaving 9 bases between. CDR3 length: 14 residues. In nucleotides, the CDR3 is TGTGCCAGCAGGGGGACCGGCTCTGGAAACACCATATATTTT. This encodes CASRGTGSGNTIYF.

Remarks on this clone: Germline is not matched at one junction end, which may reflect a read error. The chain links TRBV30 to TRBJ1-4, with D unclear. This CDR3 contains 14 residues. The germline gives CDR1 GTSNPN, CDR2 SVGIG (reference sequence). In DNA, the CDR3 is TGTGCCTGGAGAGACTCCCCCGCGGGAGGGAAACTGTCTTTT. Its translation: CAWRDSPAGGKLSF.

The V gene is TRBV7-9, the J gene TRBJ1-1, with D possibly matching TRBD1 (5 bases). CDR3 size: 12 residues. With 10 bases removed from V and 1 base from J, the gap between germline ends came to 10 bases. Per the germline V gene, CDR1 is SEHNR and CDR2 is FQNEAQ (reference sequence). The CDR3 DNA sequence: TGTGCCATTCTCGGGACGAACACTGAAGCTTTCTTT. Protein sequence: CAILGTNTEAFF.

The rearrangement links TRBV10-3 to TRBJ1-6; maybe TRBD1 (6 bases). CDR1 and CDR2 (germline): ENHRY, SYGVKD. V was clipped by 11 bases and J by 2 bases, with 10 bases between them. The CDR3 contains 13 residues. The DNA of the CDR3 is TGTGCCGTGGGACAAGCCTATAATTCACCCCTCCACTTT. Its protein is CAVGQAYNSPLHF.